This T cell receptor (beta chain) emerged from a study of chemoradiotherapy in HPV16-positive cancers. As for this clone: The antigen is undetermined.

Profiling relied on immunoSEQ multiplex PCR, and the TCRdb table lists in-frame clones only, not all of them. This table has 15,000 to 20,000 clones, around 92% appearing once. Per the germline V gene, CDR1 is MNHNS and CDR2 is SASEGT. Trimming cost V 6 bases and J 1 base, with 10 bases left between them. CDR3 length: 14 residues. Study outcomes and limitations: Candidate HPV-specific clones and E7-related TCR motifs grew in tumor during treatment. HPV-specific T cells were functionally defined from only a couple of HPV16-positive patients.

Repeated repertoire sampling spanned the course of chemoradiotherapy. Specimen: blood, collected from a patient who underwent chemoradiotherapy. The TCR was taken from a human donor with HPV-associated anogenital cancer. The J gene is TRBJ1-3, the V gene TRBV6-1, with D maybe TRBD1 (5 bases). The CDR3 here is CASRRQSSGNTIYF. CDR3 nucleotide sequence: TGTGCCAGCAGGAGACAGTCATCTGGAAACACCATATATTTT.